This passage covers 18 T cell receptor beta chains from one sample sequenced in a study of blood T cells in healthy people across ages. Through a sample-barcoded 5' primer and a J-beta primer mix, a second PCR was run for roughly 7 to 11 cycles. TCRdb re-derived calls from the 5' RACE reads in MiXCR, one entry per CDR3 protein. The sample comprises about 630,000 distinct CDR3 sequences, roughly 20% of which are singletons, and roughly 3.7% rests with the top ten. Sequencing used blood. Receptors were obtained from a man between 65 and 85 years old in good health.

The chain joins TRBV2 to TRBJ2-5; possible D gene TRBD2, 6 bases. This CDR3 contains 13 residues. From germline, CDR1 is SNHLY and CDR2 FYNNEI. V gave up 2 bases and J gave up 4 bases, with 8 bases separating them. Here the CDR3 DNA reads TGTGCCAGCAGTGAACGGGGGTTAGAGACCCAGTACTTC. This codes for CASSERGLETQYF.

V and J are TRBV4-2 and TRBJ2-5; TRBD1 aligns across 7 bases. The CDR3 loop spans 15 amino acids. The trim removed 4 bases at V and 1 base at J, leaving 6 bases unmatched. Germline CDR1 LGHNA, CDR2 YNFKEQ. The CDR3 DNA follows: TGTGCCAGCAGCCCCCACCGGGACAGCCAAGAGACCCAGTACTTC. Amino acid sequence: CASSPHRDSQETQYF.

V and J are TRBV5-1 and TRBJ1-1, with 8 positions matching TRBD1. Germline V CDR1 and CDR2: SGHRS, YFSETQ. With 4 bases clipped from V and 4 bases from J, the junction kept 3 bases outside the gene matches. The CDR3 consists of 13 residues. DNA of the CDR3: TGCGCCAGCAGCCACGGACAGGGCACTGAAGCTTTCTTT. Protein sequence: CASSHGQGTEAFF. The whole variable domain, filled in from reference TRBV5-1 and TRBJ1-1, reads KAGVTQTPRYLIKTRGQQVTLSCSPISGHRSVSWYQQTPGQGLQFLFEYFSETQRNKGNFPGRFSGRQFSNSRSEMNVSTLELGDSALYLCASSHGQGTEAFFGQGTRLTVV.

The rearrangement joins TRBV6-2 or TRBV6-3 to TRBJ2-7; no definite D call. The germline gives CDR1 MNHEY, CDR2 SVGEGT. There are 13 residues in the CDR3. Trimming pared 2 bases from V and 1 base from J, leaving 6 bases between. CDR3 sequence reads: CASSYGQSYEQYF. CDR3 DNA: TGTGCCAGCAGTTACGGGCAGTCCTACGAGCAGTACTTC.

The V and J genes are TRBV5-1 and TRBJ2-2; 9 bases are shared with TRBD2. The CDR3 length is 17 residues. Germline CDR1 is SGHRS and CDR2 is YFSETQ. After removal of 0 bases from V and 2 bases from J, the junction contained 5 bases not matched to a gene. The CDR3 DNA reads TGCGCCAGCAGCTTGGCGCTAGCGGGATCCAACACCGGGGAGCTGTTTTTT. This codes for CASSLALAGSNTGELFF.

The V and J genes are TRBV2 and TRBJ2-2; possible D gene TRBD1, 7 bases. Trimming cost V 3 bases and J 0 bases, with 14 bases left between them. The germline CDR1 and CDR2 sequences are SNHLY and FYNNEI. CDR3 length: 17 amino acids. CDR3 in amino acids: CASSDLRGAPNTGELFF. CDR3 bases: TGTGCCAGCAGTGATCTCAGGGGGGCCCCGAACACCGGGGAGCTGTTTTTT.

V and J are TRBV25-1 and TRBJ2-5, with D uncertain. Germline V gives CDR1 MGHDK, CDR2 SYGVNS. There are 15 residues in the CDR3. With 5 bases removed from V and 3 bases from J, the gap between germline ends came to 16 bases. CDR3 sequence reads: CASSTLRSPKETQYF. The CDR3 DNA reads TGTGCCAGCAGTACTCTGCGGAGTCCGAAAGAGACCCAGTACTTC.

The J gene is TRBJ2-5, the V gene TRBV2; no clear D gene. The CDR3 extends over 13 amino acids. Trimming removed 8 bases at V and 3 bases at J, with 13 bases between. CDR1 SNHLY and CDR2 FYNNEI come from the germline V gene. The CDR3 region is CASLRGGEETQYF. The DNA of the CDR3 is TGTGCCAGCCTCCGAGGCGGTGAAGAGACCCAGTACTTC.

The sample holds a few counts of this clonotype. The rearrangement joins TRBV20-1 to TRBJ1-5, with D tentatively TRBD1 (5 bases). This CDR3 contains 12 residues. Trimming stripped 6 bases from V and 3 bases from J, with 9 bases between. CDR1 and CDR2 (germline): DFQATT, SNEGSKA (reference sequence). The DNA for the CDR3 is TGCAGTGCCCGGACACCCAATCAGCCCCAGCATTTT. This translates into CSARTPNQPQHF.

This clonotype came up a few times. The chain combines TRBV24-1 with TRBJ2-5; D is undetermined. V dropped 4 bases and J dropped 1 base, with 12 bases sitting between them. This CDR3 is built from 15 residues. CDR1 and CDR2 (germline): KGHDR, SFDVKD. CDR3 bases: TGTGCCACCAGTGACCAGCGAATGCCCCAAGAGACCCAGTACTTC. Translated, it gives CATSDQRMPQETQYF.

This chain uses TRBV4-2 with TRBJ1-5; D possibly corresponds to TRBD1 (5 bases). CDR1 LGHNA and CDR2 YNFKEQ come from the germline V gene. This CDR3 has 16 residues. Trimming pared 3 bases from V and 2 bases from J, leaving 14 bases between. DNA for the CDR3: TGTGCCAGCAGCCAGCACGGAGGGGAGGGCAATCAGCCCCAGCATTTT. Translated, it gives CASSQHGGEGNQPQHF.

The chain carries TRBV5-1 and TRBJ2-5; either TRBD1 or TRBD2 may fit D (5 bases each). The germline V and J ends were trimmed by 0 bases and 3 bases, with 12 bases remaining between them. Germline loops: CDR1 SGHRS, CDR2 YFSETQ. The CDR3 runs 15 residues. CDR3 nucleotide sequence: TGCGCCAGCAGCTTGGTAGGGACGGCAAAAGAGACCCAGTACTTC. Encoded protein: CASSLVGTAKETQYF.

The J gene is TRBJ2-5, the V gene TRBV24-1, with D perhaps matching TRBD1 (5 bases). The J call is uncertain, as TRBJ2-1 better fits the DNA end. Per the germline V gene, CDR1 is KGHDR and CDR2 is SFDVKD. CDR3 length: 15 amino acids. The CDR3 region is CATSPAGLSLDEQFF. In DNA form, the CDR3 reads TGTGCCACCAGCCCCGCAGGGTTAAGTTTAGATGAGCAGTTCTTC.

This clonotype was seen many times. The J gene is TRBJ2-5, the V gene TRBV7-9; TRBD1 agrees at 9 bases. Germline trimming cut 4 bases from V and 1 base from J; bases unmatched to any gene: 10. The CDR3 sequence is 17 residues long. Germline V gene data show CDR1 as SEHNR and CDR2 as FQNEAQ (reference sequence). This CDR3 reads CASSSRRDRVSQETQYF. CDR3 in DNA: TGTGCCAGCAGCTCCCGACGGGACAGGGTCTCCCAAGAGACCCAGTACTTC.

This chain links TRBV7-6 with TRBJ1-4, with D possibly matching TRBD1 (5 bases). The CDR3 extends over 16 amino acids. The germline V and J ends were trimmed by 1 base and 3 bases, with 12 bases remaining between them. Per the germline V gene, CDR1 is SGHVS and CDR2 is FNYEAQ. CDR3 region: CASSLVPGTANEKLFF. CDR3 sequence (DNA): TGTGCCAGCAGCTTAGTTCCGGGGACGGCTAATGAAAAACTGTTTTTT. The full variable domain, with the rest looked up from reference TRBV7-6 and TRBJ1-4, is GAGVSQSPRYKVTKRGQDVALRCDPISGHVSLYWYRQALGQGPEFLTYFNYEAQQDKSGLPNDRFSAERPEGSISTLTIQRTEQRDSAMYRCASSLVPGTANEKLFFGSGTQLSVL.

This clonotype has a handful of counts. The rearrangement joins TRBV29-1 to TRBJ1-5; D ambiguous. V lost 4 bases to trimming and J lost 6 bases, with 10 bases between them. The CDR3 consists of 12 residues. Germline V gene lookup returns CDR1 SQVTM and CDR2 ANQGSEA. The DNA of the CDR3 is TGCAGCGTTGCATCGTCGGGTCAGCCCCAGCATTTT. It codes for CSVASSGQPQHF.

This clonotype was seen more than once but under ten times. This chain uses TRBV15 with TRBJ1-4; no definite D call. Germline assignment: CDR1 LNHNV and CDR2 YYDKDF (reference sequence). The CDR3 is made up of 15 amino acids. V was trimmed by 0 bases and J by 3 bases, leaving 8 bases between them. CDR3 coding DNA: TGTGCCACCAGCAGAGAGGACGGATCTAATGAAAAACTGTTTTTT. Amino acids: CATSREDGSNEKLFF.

CDR3 coding DNA: TGTGCCAGCAGTGAAGCGGGTTTCTACGAGCAGTACTTC. Amino acid sequence: CASSEAGFYEQYF. The chain employs TRBV6-1 and TRBJ2-5; D gene unclear. The J call may be in error: the DNA end matches TRBJ2-7 better. The CDR3 runs to 13 residues. CDR1 is MNHNS and CDR2 is SASEGT in the germline V gene.